This TCR beta chain was identified in a study of blood T cell repertoires in COVID-19. At the level of the study: From T cells, B-cell-depleted T cells, or PBMCs came the material, which was cDNA or gDNA.

Sequencing used immunoSEQ multiplex PCR; TCRdb keeps in-frame clones, though not all of them. The sample yields some 360,000 clones, 85% to 90% seen once. Participant-given clinical history determined each cohort assignment. The CDR3 length is 13 residues. In germline, CDR1 is MNHEY, CDR2 SVGAGI. Trimming left V 6 bases short and J 1 base short, with 6 bases between. Material for sequencing was PBMCs or T cells enriched from blood (not recorded which). J is TRBJ2-2 and V is TRBV6-5, with D possibly being TRBD2 (5 bases). This clonotype was sampled from a woman aged 30 to 39 who had been exposed to COVID-19. CDR3 DNA sequence: TGTGCCAGCAGACTAGAGAACACCGGGGAGCTGTTTTTT. Its translation: CASRLENTGELFF.